Following are 10 T cell receptor beta chains from one sample sequenced in a study of blood T cell repertoires in COVID-19. Assay used: immunoSEQ multiplex PCR; TCRdb lists only in-frame clones, some missing. Among some 62,000 clones listed, around 80% were seen once. Sequenced sample: peripheral blood. These receptor sequences come from an elderly woman with active or convalescent COVID-19.

J is TRBJ1-4 and V is TRBV7-2; D ambiguous. This CDR3 is built from 15 residues. The germline V gene encodes CDR1 SGHTA and CDR2 FQGNSA. The germline V and J ends were trimmed by 2 bases and 0 bases, with 7 bases remaining between them. The CDR3 is CASSLPGATNEKLFF. Written as DNA, the CDR3 is TGTGCCAGCAGCTTACCGGGAGCAACTAATGAAAAACTGTTTTTT.

The rearrangement links TRBV30 to TRBJ1-1; 8 positions agree with TRBD1. The CDR3 runs 15 residues. Germline assignment: CDR1 GTSNPN and CDR2 SVGIG (reference sequence). The V segment lost 0 bases and the J segment 0 bases; nucleotides outside the gene matches: 3. CDR3 region: CAWSVGQAMNTEAFF. CDR3 nucleotide sequence: TGTGCCTGGAGTGTGGGACAGGCCATGAACACTGAAGCTTTCTTT.

This chain uses TRBV18 with TRBJ2-3; D remains unclear. Germline V gene sequence: CDR1 KGHSH, CDR2 LQKENI. The CDR3 has 13 residues. The V end was cut by 0 bases, the J end by 6 bases, with 7 bases between. The CDR3 region is CASSPPSRDTQYF. Here the CDR3 DNA reads TGTGCCAGCTCACCACCCTCACGGGATACGCAGTATTTT. The whole variable domain, remainder taken from reference TRBV18 and TRBJ2-3, is NAGVMQNPRHLVRRRGQEARLRCSPMKGHSHVYWYRQLPEEGLKFMVYLQKENIIDESGMPKERFSAEFPKEGPSILRIQQVVRGDSAAYFCASSPPSRDTQYFGPGTRLTVL.

This clone was seen many times. CDR3 loop: CASSVGPYTEAFF. As DNA, the CDR3 is TGTGCCAGCAGCGTAGGGCCGTACACTGAAGCTTTCTTT. V usage is TRBV9 and J usage is TRBJ1-1; D uncertain. CDR3 length: 13 amino acids. The germline V and J ends were trimmed by 0 bases and 3 bases, with 6 bases remaining between them. The germline CDR1 and CDR2 sequences are SGDLS and YYNGEE.

The rearrangement joins TRBV4-1 to TRBJ2-3; a weak D match, TRBD2 (6 bases). This CDR3 is built from 14 residues. The germline V gene has CDR1 MGHRA and CDR2 YSYEKL. Deletions cut 7 bases from V and 0 bases from J, with 11 bases between. Here the CDR3 DNA reads TGCGCCAGCACCCGGGACTCAAGCACAGATACGCAGTATTTT. Translating it yields CASTRDSSTDTQYF.

The rearrangement uses TRBV5-1 and TRBJ1-2, with a weak D call TRBD1 (6 bases). The V gene's germline CDR1 is SGHRS and CDR2 YFSETQ. The CDR3 has 14 amino acids. V lost 3 bases to trimming and J lost 5 bases, with 14 bases between them. In DNA, the CDR3 is TGCGCCAGCAGCTCCTGGGGACAACGGTATGGCTACACCTTC. As protein: CASSSWGQRYGYTF.

The chain employs TRBV6-5 and TRBJ2-2; the match to TRBD1 covers 10 bases. CDR3 length: 15 amino acids. CDR1 is MNHEY and CDR2 is SVGAGI in the germline V gene. V gave up 6 bases and J gave up 4 bases; unmatched junction bases: 5. The CDR3 DNA is TGTGCCAGCAGAGACAGGGGGCTAGGCACCGGGGAGCTGTTTTTT. Protein product: CASRDRGLGTGELFF.

V gene TRBV2 combines with J gene TRBJ1-2; maybe TRBD1 (5 bases). The CDR3 contains 16 residues. V lost 6 bases, J lost 4 bases, and 21 bases lay in between. Germline assignment: CDR1 SNHLY and CDR2 FYNNEI. The CDR3 region is CASSLSTALRGYGYTF. The CDR3 region has the DNA TGTGCCAGCAGCCTTTCGACAGCACTTAGAGGCTATGGCTACACCTTC. Full variable domain (outside the CDR3, taken from reference TRBV2 and TRBJ1-2): EPEVTQTPSHQVTQMGQEVILRCVPISNHLYFYWYRQILGQKVEFLVSFYNNEISEKSEIFDDQFSVERPDGSNFTLKIRSTKLEDSAMYFCASSLSTALRGYGYTFGSGTRLTVV.

V and J are TRBV5-1 and TRBJ2-7; 13 bases map to TRBD2. This CDR3 contains 18 residues. V was clipped by 1 base and J by 0 bases; unmatched bases: 7. Germline V gives CDR1 SGHRS, CDR2 YFSETQ. The chain's CDR3 is CASSLRGLAGSSSYEQYF. The CDR3 region has the DNA TGCGCCAGCAGCTTGCGGGGACTAGCGGGGAGCTCCTCCTACGAGCAGTACTTC.

The genes are TRBV9 and TRBJ2-5; the D gene is possibly TRBD2 (5 bases). The CDR3 consists of 13 residues. Trimming cost V 3 bases and J 5 bases, with 11 bases left between them. Germline CDR1 is SGDLS and CDR2 is YYNGEE. As DNA, the CDR3 is TGTGCCAGCAGCGGGGAGCGACGGGAGACCCAGTACTTC. This codes for CASSGERRETQYF. The whole variable domain, filled in from reference TRBV9 and TRBJ2-5, reads DSGVTQTPKHLITATGQRVTLRCSPRSGDLSVYWYQQSLDQGLQFLIQYYNGEERAKGNILERFSAQQFPDLHSELNLSSLELGDSALYFCASSGERRETQYFGPGTRLLVL.